This TCR beta chain came from a study of Graves' ophthalmopathy and Graves' hyperthyroidism (dated by TCRdb to between 2018 and 2020). With respect to the entire study: Peripheral blood samples were taken at the time of initial diagnosis, before any treatment was given. The study used signatures of the TCR beta repertoire to tell Graves' ophthalmopathy apart from Graves' hyperthyroidism and to predict which patients would progress to ophthalmopathy. In total, under 150 blood samples were TCR-sequenced: 40 to 45 ophthalmopathy, some 72 hyperthyroidism and some 17 hyperthyroidism-to-ophthalmopathy patients. To explore V-J signatures distinguishing ophthalmopathy from hyperthyroidism, a discovery set of some 100 patients (43 ophthalmopathy, around 55 stable hyperthyroidism) was enrolled. An independent validation cohort comprised 18 to 20 hyperthyroidism patients and over 15 patients who later progressed from hyperthyroidism to ophthalmopathy. T-cell repertoires of thyroid tissue and blood were compared in more than 5 hyperthyroidism patients. Once sampling was done, hyperthyroidism patients were given methimazole at a starting dose of 30 mg daily, while ophthalmopathy patients were given high-dose intravenous methylprednisolone. General findings and caveats noted by the study authors: In cross-validation, the 13-signature model distinguished ophthalmopathy from stable hyperthyroidism with 85% to 90% sensitivity and roughly 81% specificity, and in the test set the corresponding values were roughly 78% and 74%. In validation, the model predicted ophthalmopathy progression with more than 55% sensitivity and 72% to 80% specificity; eleven to twelve predicted patients were CT-confirmed with GO in a median of around 6 months. Most expanded thyroid clonotypes with frequency above 0.001 were also detected in blood, suggesting blood repertoires may reflect the thyroid immune response. Sample size was not predetermined statistically, and investigators were not blinded to group allocation.

To note about this clonotype: This receptor's antigen is unknown. The sample holds no much larger clone one base away, and base qualities are not on file.

TCR beta CDR3 regions were amplified from RNA transcripts for repertoire sequencing. A first-round RT-PCR used HTBI primers with the Qiagen OneStep RT-PCR kit, followed by a second-round multiplex PCR, size selection and purification. Libraries were sequenced on an Illumina HiSeq2000 using paired-end 100 bp reads. The source study handled its data this way. Reads were processed with SOAPnuke, discarding reads with adapters, uncalled bases, mean Phred below 15, or no exact constant-primer or identifier match. High-quality paired reads were merged with COPE v1.2.5. Unique nucleotide sequences were defined as clonotypes and aligned to IMGT TRB V, D and J references using MiTCR v1.1. The analysis was limited to V-J combinations with a frequency above 0.0001, which together covered 99.2% of repertoires. For each V-J combination, a TCR clonal expansion and chaos score was defined as the ratio of F50 clonal expansion to chaos observed in the TCRdist matrix. Welch's t-statistics and random forest were used to reduce the features to 10 to 15 V-J combinations, which were then used as input to a naive Bayes classifier. The Morisita-Horn index was used to measure how similar the thyroid and blood repertoires were. The public reads were run again by TCRdb, first through fastp at Q25 and then through MiXCR, and only productive beta chains were kept. A single entry per CDR3 protein holds the most common genes and DNA from its merged rows. These V and J calls derive from TCRdb rather than the authors' analysis. The sample contains roughly 700,000 distinct CDR3 sequences, 40% of them found a single time. The top ten clonotypes cover 44% of the sample.

Ophthalmopathy patients were characterized by moderately to severely active disease, a Clinical Activity Score of at least 3, a NOSPECS grade of at least 4, and a disease duration under 3 months. Patients with other autoimmune diseases, uncontrolled infections, pregnancy or lactation were excluded. Diagnosis was based on clinical symptoms, serum thyroxine, TRAb, thyroid ultrasound and orbital computed tomography. PBMCs were isolated from more than 8 ml of fresh peripheral blood by Ficoll-Paque density gradient centrifugation. Total RNA was extracted using Trizol reagent, and RNA quality was checked on an Agilent 2100 Bioanalyzer. Reading the germline V gene (reference sequence) gives CDR1 SEHNR and CDR2 FQNEAQ. Trimming accounts for 5 bases at V and 7 bases at J, while the number of junction bases matched to no gene is 13. The CDR3 runs 16 amino acids, cysteine and phenylalanine included. This entry keeps only the CDR3 DNA: 48 bases, framed from base 1.

The receptor's source is an adult man with Graves' ophthalmopathy. The rearranged segments are TRBV7-9 and TRBJ2-5, with 10 bases in between that match TRBD2. Sequencing input: peripheral blood. The encoded CDR3 is CASSDPSGSGVGTQYF. At the DNA level, the sequence is TGTGCCAGCAGCGACCCTAGCGGGAGCGGTGTGGGGACCCAGTACTTC.